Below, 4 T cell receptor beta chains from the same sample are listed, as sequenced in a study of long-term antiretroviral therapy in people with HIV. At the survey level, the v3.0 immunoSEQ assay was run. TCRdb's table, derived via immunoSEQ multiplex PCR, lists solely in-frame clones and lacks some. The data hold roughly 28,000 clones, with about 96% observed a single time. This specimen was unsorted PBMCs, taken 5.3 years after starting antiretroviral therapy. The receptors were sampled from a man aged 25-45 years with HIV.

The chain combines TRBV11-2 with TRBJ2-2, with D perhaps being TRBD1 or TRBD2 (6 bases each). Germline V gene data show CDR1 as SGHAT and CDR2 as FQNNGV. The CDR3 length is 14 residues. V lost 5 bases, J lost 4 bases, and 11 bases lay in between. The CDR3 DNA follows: TGTGCCAGCAGCCCAACGGGGGCCACCGGGGAGCTGTTTTTT. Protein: CASSPTGATGELFF.

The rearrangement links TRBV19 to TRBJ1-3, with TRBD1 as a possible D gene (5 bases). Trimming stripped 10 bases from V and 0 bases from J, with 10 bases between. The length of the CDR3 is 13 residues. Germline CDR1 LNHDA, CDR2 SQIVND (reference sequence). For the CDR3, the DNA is TGTGCCACCAGGGTGGGCTCTGGAAACACCATATATTTT. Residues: CATRVGSGNTIYF.

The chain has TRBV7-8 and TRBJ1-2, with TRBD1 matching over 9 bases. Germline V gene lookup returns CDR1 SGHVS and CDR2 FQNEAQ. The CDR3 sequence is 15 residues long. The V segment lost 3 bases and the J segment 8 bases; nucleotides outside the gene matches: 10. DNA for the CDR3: TGTGCCAGCAGCTTTGAGGCGGGACAGGGTCCGGGCTACACCTTC. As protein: CASSFEAGQGPGYTF.

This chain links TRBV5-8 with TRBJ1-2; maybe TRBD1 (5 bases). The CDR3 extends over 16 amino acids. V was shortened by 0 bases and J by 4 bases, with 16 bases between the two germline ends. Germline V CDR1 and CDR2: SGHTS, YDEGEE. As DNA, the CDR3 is TGTGCCAGCAGCTTGGCCAAGGGGTCTTGGACCTATGGCTACACCTTC. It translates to CASSLAKGSWTYGYTF.